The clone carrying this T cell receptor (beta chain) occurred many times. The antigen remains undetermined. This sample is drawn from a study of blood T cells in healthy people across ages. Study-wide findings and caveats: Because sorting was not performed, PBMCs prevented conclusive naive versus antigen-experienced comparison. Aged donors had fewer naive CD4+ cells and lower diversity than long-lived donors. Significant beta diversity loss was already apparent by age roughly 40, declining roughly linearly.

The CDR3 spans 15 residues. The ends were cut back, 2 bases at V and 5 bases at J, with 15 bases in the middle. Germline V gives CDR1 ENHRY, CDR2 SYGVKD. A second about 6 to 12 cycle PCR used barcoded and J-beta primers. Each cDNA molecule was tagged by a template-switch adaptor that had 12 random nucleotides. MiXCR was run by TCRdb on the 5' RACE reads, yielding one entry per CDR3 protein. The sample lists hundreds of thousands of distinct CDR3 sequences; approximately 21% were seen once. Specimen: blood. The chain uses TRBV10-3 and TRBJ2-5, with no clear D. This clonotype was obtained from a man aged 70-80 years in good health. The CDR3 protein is CAISEAGRIEETQYF. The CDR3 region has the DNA TGTGCCATCAGTGAGGCAGGTAGGATTGAGGAGACCCAGTACTTC.